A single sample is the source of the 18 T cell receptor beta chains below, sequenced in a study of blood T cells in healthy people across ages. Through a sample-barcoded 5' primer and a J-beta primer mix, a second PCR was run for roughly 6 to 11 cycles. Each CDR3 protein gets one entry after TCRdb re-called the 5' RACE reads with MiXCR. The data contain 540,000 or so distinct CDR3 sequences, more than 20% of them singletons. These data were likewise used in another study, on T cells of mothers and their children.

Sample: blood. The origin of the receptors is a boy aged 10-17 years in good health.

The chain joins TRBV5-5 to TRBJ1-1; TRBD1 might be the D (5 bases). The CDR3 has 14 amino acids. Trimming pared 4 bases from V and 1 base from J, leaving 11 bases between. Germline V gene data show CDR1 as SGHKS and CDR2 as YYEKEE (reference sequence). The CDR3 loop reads CASSLIGQNTEAFF. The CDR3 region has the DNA TGTGCCAGCAGCCTGATAGGACAGAACACTGAAGCTTTCTTT.

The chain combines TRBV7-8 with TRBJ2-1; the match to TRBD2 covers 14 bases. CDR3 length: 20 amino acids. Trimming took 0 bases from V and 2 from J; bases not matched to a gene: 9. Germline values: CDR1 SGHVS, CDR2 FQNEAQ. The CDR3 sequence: CASSLATGLAGDFAYNEQFF. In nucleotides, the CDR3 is TGTGCCAGCAGCTTAGCTACGGGACTAGCGGGAGATTTCGCCTACAATGAGCAGTTCTTC.

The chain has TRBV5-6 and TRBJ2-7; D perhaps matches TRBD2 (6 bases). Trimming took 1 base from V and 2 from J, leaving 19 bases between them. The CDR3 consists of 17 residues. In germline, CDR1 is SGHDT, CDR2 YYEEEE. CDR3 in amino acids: CASSLRGLQAGPYEQYF. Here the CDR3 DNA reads TGTGCCAGCAGCTTGCGGGGTCTACAGGCGGGACCCTACGAGCAGTACTTC.

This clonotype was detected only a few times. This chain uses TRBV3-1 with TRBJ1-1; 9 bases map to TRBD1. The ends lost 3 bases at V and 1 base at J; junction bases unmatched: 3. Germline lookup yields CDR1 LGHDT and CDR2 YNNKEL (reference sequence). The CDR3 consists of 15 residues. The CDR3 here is CASSHSDRGNTEAFF. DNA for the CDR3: TGTGCCAGCAGCCATTCGGACAGGGGGAACACTGAAGCTTTCTTT.

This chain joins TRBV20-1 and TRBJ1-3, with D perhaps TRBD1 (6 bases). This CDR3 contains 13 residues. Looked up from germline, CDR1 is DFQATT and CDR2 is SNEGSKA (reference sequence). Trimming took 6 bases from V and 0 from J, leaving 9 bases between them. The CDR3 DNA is TGCAGTGCCCAGGGGAGCTCTGGAAACACCATATATTTT. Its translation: CSAQGSSGNTIYF.

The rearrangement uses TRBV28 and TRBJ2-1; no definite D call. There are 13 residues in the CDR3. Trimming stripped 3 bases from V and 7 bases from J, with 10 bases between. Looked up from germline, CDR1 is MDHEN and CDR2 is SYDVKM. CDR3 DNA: TGTGCCAGCAGTTTCCGTTCCCTGAATGAGCAGTTCTTC. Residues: CASSFRSLNEQFF.

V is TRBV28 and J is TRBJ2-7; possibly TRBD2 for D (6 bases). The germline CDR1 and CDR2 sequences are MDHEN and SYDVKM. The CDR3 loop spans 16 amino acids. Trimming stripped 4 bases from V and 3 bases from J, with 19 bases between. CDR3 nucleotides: TGTGCCAGCAGTTCCTTACTCGCGGTGGGGGGCTACGAGCAGTACTTC. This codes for CASSSLLAVGGYEQYF. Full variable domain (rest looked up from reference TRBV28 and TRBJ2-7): DVKVTQSSRYLVKRTGEKVFLECVQDMDHENMFWYRQDPGLGLRLIYFSYDVKMKEKGDIPEGYSVSREKKERFSLILESASTNQTSMYLCASSSLLAVGGYEQYFGPGTRLTVT.

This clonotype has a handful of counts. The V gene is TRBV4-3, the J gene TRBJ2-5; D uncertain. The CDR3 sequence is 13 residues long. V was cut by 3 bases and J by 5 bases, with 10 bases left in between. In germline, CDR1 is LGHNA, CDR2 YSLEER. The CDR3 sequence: CASSQSARETQYF. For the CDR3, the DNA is TGCGCCAGCAGCCAGTCCGCCCGGGAGACCCAGTACTTC.

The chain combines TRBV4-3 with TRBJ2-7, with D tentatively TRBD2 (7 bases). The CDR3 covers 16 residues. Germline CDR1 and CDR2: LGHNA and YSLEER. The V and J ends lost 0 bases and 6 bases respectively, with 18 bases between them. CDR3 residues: CASSQDWLAEGGEQYF. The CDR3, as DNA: TGCGCCAGCAGCCAAGATTGGCTAGCGGAGGGGGGCGAGCAGTACTTC.

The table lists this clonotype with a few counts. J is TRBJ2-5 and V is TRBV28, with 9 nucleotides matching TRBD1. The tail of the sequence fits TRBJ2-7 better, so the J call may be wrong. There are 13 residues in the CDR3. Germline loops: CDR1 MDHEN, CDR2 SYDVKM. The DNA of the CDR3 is TGTGCCAGCTGGACAGGGGCTTCTGGCGAGCAGTACTTC. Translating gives CASWTGASGEQYF.

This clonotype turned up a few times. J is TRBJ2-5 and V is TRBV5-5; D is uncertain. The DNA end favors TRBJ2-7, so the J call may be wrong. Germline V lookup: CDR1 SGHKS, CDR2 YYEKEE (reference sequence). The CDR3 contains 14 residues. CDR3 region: CASSFGPLLYEQYF. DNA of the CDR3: TGTGCCAGCAGCTTTGGTCCCCTCCTCTACGAGCAGTACTTC.

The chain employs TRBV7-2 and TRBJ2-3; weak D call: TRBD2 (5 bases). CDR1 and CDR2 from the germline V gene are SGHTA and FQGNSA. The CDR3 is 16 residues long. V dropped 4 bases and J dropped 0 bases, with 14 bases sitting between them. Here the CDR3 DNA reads TGTGCCAGCAGCTCCACCGGACTTGCTAGCACAGATACGCAGTATTTT. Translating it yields CASSSTGLASTDTQYF.

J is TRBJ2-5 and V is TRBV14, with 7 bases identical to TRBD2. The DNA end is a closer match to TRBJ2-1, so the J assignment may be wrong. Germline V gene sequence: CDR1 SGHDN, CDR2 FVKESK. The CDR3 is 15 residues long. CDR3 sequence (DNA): TGTGCCAGCAGCCAAGACTGGGCGGGAGCTAATGAGCAGTTCTTC. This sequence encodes CASSQDWAGANEQFF.

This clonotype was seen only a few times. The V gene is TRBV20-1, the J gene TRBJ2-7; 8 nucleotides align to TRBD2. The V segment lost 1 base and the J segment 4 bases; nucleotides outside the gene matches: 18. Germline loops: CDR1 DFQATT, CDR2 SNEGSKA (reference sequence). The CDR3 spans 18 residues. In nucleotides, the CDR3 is TGCAGTGCTAGAGGAACCCTCCCCAGCGGGAGTGGATTATACGAGCAGTACTTC. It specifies CSARGTLPSGSGLYEQYF.

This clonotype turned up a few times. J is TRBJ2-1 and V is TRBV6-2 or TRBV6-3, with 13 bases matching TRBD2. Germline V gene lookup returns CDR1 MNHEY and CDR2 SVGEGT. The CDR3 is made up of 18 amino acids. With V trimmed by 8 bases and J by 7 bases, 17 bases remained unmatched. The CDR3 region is CASPREGTSGITKNEQFF. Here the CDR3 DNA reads TGTGCCAGCCCAAGGGAGGGGACTAGCGGGATTACAAAAAATGAGCAGTTCTTC.

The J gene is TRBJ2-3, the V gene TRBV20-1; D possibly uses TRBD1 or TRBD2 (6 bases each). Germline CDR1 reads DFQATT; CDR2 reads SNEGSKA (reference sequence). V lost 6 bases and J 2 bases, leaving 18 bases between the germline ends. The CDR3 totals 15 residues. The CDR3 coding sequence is TGCAGTGCAATCCTTCACCGGGGGCCCACAGATACGCAGTATTTT. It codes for CSAILHRGPTDTQYF.

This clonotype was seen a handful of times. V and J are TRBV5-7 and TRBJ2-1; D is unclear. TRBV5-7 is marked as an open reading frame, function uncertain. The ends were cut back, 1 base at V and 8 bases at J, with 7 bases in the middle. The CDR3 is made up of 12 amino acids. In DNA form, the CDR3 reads TGTGCCAGCAGCTTGTTTCTGGATGAGCAGTTCTTC. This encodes CASSLFLDEQFF.

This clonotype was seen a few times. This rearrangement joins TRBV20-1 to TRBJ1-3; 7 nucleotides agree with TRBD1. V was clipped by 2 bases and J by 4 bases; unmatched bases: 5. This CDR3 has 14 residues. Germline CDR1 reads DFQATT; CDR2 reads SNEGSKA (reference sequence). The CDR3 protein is CSARSGTAGNTIYF. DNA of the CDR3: TGCAGTGCTAGATCCGGGACAGCCGGAAACACCATATATTTT.